The 17 T cell receptor beta chains below were found in one sample sequenced in a study of blood T cell repertoires in COVID-19. Clones were sequenced by immunoSEQ multiplex PCR, and TCRdb holds only the in-frame ones, with some missing. The data hold a few hundred thousand clones, with around 90% observed a single time. Sequencing was done on a sample of peripheral blood. All receptors derive from a man aged 45-65 years with acute or convalescent COVID-19.

This clone has a single count. The rearrangement links TRBV7-3 to TRBJ2-7; a possible D gene is TRBD1 (6 bases). CDR3 size: 15 residues. The V gene lost 2 bases and the J gene lost 2 bases, with 13 bases spanning the gap. The germline V gene encodes CDR1 SGHTA and CDR2 FQGTGA. The CDR3: CASSLGPTGTYEQYF. CDR3 DNA sequence: TGTGCCAGCAGCTTAGGCCCGACAGGTACCTACGAGCAGTACTTC. Together with reference TRBV7-3 and TRBJ2-7, the CDR3 gives the full variable domain: GAGVSQTPSNKVTEKGKYVELRCDPISGHTALYWYRQSLGQGPEFLIYFQGTGAADDSGLPNDRFFAVRPEGSVSTLKIQRTERGDSAVYLCASSLGPTGTYEQYFGPGTRLTVT.

This clone was picked up a small number of times. The chain has TRBV19 and TRBJ2-6; TRBD1 matches 9 bases. Unmatched junction bases numbered 7, after V lost 8 bases and J lost 2 bases. CDR1 is LNHDA and CDR2 is SQIVND in the germline V gene (reference sequence). The CDR3 totals 16 residues. CDR3 in amino acids: CASGVQGAAGANVLTF. The CDR3 DNA is TGTGCCAGTGGCGTACAGGGGGCGGCTGGGGCCAACGTCCTGACTTTC.

The V and J genes are TRBV5-5 and TRBJ2-2; D gene ambiguous. Germline lookup yields CDR1 SGHKS and CDR2 YYEKEE (reference sequence). Trimming cost V 4 bases and J 6 bases, with 13 bases left between them. The CDR3 has 14 amino acids. The CDR3 DNA follows: TGTGCCAGCAGCCTAACAGCCTTTTCCGGGGAGCTGTTTTTT. Translation gives CASSLTAFSGELFF. Full variable domain (missing parts from reference TRBV5-5 and TRBJ2-2): DAGVTQSPTHLIKTRGQQVTLRCSPISGHKSVSWYQQVLGQGPQFIFQYYEKEERGRGNFPDRFSARQFPNYSSELNVNALLLGDSALYLCASSLTAFSGELFFGEGSRLTVL.

The V gene is TRBV21-1, the J gene TRBJ1-3. TRBV21-1 has pseudogene status. This CDR3 comprises 10 residues. CDR3 bases: TGTGCCAGCACCCCGGGGTCCAGGTTTTTT. Its protein product is CASTPGSRFF.

This chain joins TRBV10-3 and TRBJ1-2; 7 bases align to TRBD1. After removal of 6 bases from V and 5 bases from J, the junction contained 6 bases not matched to a gene. Germline V gene lookup returns CDR1 ENHRY and CDR2 SYGVKD. CDR3 length: 13 amino acids. DNA of the CDR3: TGTGCCATCAGCCTCGGGACAGATTATGGCTACACCTTC. Its translation: CAISLGTDYGYTF.

The chain couples TRBV3-1 (or the pseudogene TRBV3-2) to TRBJ2-5; 10 nucleotides agree with TRBD1. V lost 1 base and J lost 5; bases outside the gene matches: 1. Germline V gives CDR1 LGHDT, CDR2 YNNKEL (reference sequence). CDR3 length equals 14 residues. CDR3 region: CASSQGTGGETQYF. The CDR3 bases are TGTGCCAGCAGCCAAGGGACAGGGGGGGAGACCCAGTACTTC.

The V gene is TRBV4-1, the J gene TRBJ1-2; 11 nucleotides line up with TRBD1. The V gene's germline CDR1 is MGHRA and CDR2 YSYEKL. The CDR3 is made up of 15 amino acids. The V gene end was trimmed by 1 base and the J gene end by 7 bases; junction bases not matched to a gene: 5. CDR3 DNA sequence: TGCGCCAGCAGCCAAGTGGGACAGGGGGTCGGTGGCTACACCTTC. This translates into CASSQVGQGVGGYTF.

The chain links TRBV5-5 to TRBJ1-2; 9 bases map to TRBD1. V dropped 4 bases and J dropped 4; count of bases not matched to a gene: 11. Germline values: CDR1 SGHKS, CDR2 YYEKEE (reference sequence). This CDR3 is built from 16 residues. In DNA form, the CDR3 reads TGTGCCAGCAGCGTTAGGGGACAGGGTCGGGGCTATGGCTACACCTTC. It is translated as CASSVRGQGRGYGYTF.

The chain joins TRBV10-2 to TRBJ2-7, with TRBD2 as a possible D gene (6 bases). The CDR3 runs 13 residues. Trimming removed 8 bases at V and 3 bases at J, with 14 bases between. Germline-derived CDR1 and CDR2 are WSHSY and SAAADI. For the CDR3, the DNA is TGCGCCAGCCAAGGACTAACTGACTACGAGCAGTACTTC. It yields the protein CASQGLTDYEQYF.

This rearrangement joins TRBV7-3 to TRBJ1-1; D is undetermined. CDR1 is SGHTA, CDR2 FQGTGA, per germline. V dropped 2 bases and J dropped 3 bases, with 10 bases sitting between them. This CDR3 is 14 amino acids long. The CDR3 here is CASSLLAGDTEAFF. The CDR3 DNA follows: TGTGCCAGCAGCTTACTGGCCGGGGACACTGAAGCTTTCTTT.

The rearrangement links TRBV19 to TRBJ1-2, with 7 bases lining up with TRBD1. CDR1 and CDR2 from the germline V gene are LNHDA and SQIVND (reference sequence). Trimming at V came to 6 bases and at J to 6 bases, leaving 4 bases not matched to a gene. The CDR3 extends over 12 amino acids. DNA of the CDR3: TGTGCCAGTAGAAAGGGGGCCGATGGCTACACCTTC. Amino acid sequence: CASRKGADGYTF. The full variable domain, its missing parts supplied by reference TRBV19 and TRBJ1-2, is DGGITQSPKYLFRKEGQNVTLSCEQNLNHDAMYWYRQDPGQGLRLIYYSQIVNDFQKGDIAEGYSVSREKKESFPLTVTSAQKNPTAFYLCASRKGADGYTFGSGTRLTVV.

CDR3 nucleotides: TGTGCCAGCACAGGGACAGATTACACTGAAGCTTTCTTT. Translating gives CASTGTDYTEAFF. This sequence joins TRBV6-5 and TRBJ1-1, with 7 positions matching TRBD1. The length of the CDR3 is 13 residues. V lost 7 bases, J lost 3 bases, and 5 bases stayed unmatched. Germline assignment: CDR1 MNHEY and CDR2 SVGAGI.

This clone occurred a few times. The CDR3 sequence is CATTEGPGYSDTQYF. CDR3 coding DNA: TGTGCCACCACCGAGGGCCCGGGGTACTCAGATACGCAGTATTTT. This sequence joins TRBV24-1 and TRBJ2-3; weak D call: TRBD2 (5 bases). Trimming removed 8 bases from V and 4 bases from J, with 18 bases in between. Germline CDR1 reads KGHDR; CDR2 reads SFDVKD. The CDR3 runs 15 residues.

The genes are TRBV5-6 and TRBJ2-7, with D tentatively TRBD1 (7 bases). Germline V gives CDR1 SGHDT, CDR2 YYEEEE. This CDR3 region has 16 residues. V was pared by 0 bases and J by 1 base, with 14 bases between. In DNA form, the CDR3 reads TGTGCCAGCAGCTTGGCCGCAGGGGGGCCTTCCTACGAGCAGTACTTC. As protein: CASSLAAGGPSYEQYF.

The chain combines TRBV11-1 with TRBJ1-6; a weak D match, TRBD1 (6 bases). Germline loops: CDR1 SGHAT, CDR2 FQDESV (reference sequence). This CDR3 region has 16 residues. V was pared by 3 bases and J by 9 bases, with 18 bases between. CDR3 sequence (DNA): TGTGCCAGCAGCTTGACCTGGGACACCACGATTTCACCCCTCCACTTT. Protein sequence: CASSLTWDTTISPLHF.

This sequence joins TRBV19 and TRBJ2-6, with D hard to call. From germline, CDR1 is LNHDA and CDR2 SQIVND (reference sequence). This CDR3 is built from 13 residues. V shed 6 bases and J shed 1 base, with 4 bases lying between them. CDR3 nucleotides: TGTGCCAGTAGCCGGTCTGGGGCCAACGTCCTGACTTTC. Encoded protein: CASSRSGANVLTF. Full variable domain (remainder filled in from reference TRBV19 and TRBJ2-6): DGGITQSPKYLFRKEGQNVTLSCEQNLNHDAMYWYRQDPGQGLRLIYYSQIVNDFQKGDIAEGYSVSREKKESFPLTVTSAQKNPTAFYLCASSRSGANVLTFGAGSRLTVL.

The chain couples TRBV4-2 to TRBJ2-3; 13 positions match TRBD2. The CDR3 extends over 16 amino acids. Germline CDR1 LGHNA, CDR2 YNFKEQ. V was pared by 3 bases and J by 8 bases, with 8 bases of the junction left unmatched. The CDR3 spells CASSQGTSGVASTQYF. The CDR3 coding sequence is TGTGCCAGCAGCCAGGGGACTAGCGGGGTAGCCAGTACGCAGTATTTT.